Listed below are T cell receptor beta chains from one sample, sequenced in a study of blood T cells in healthy people across ages. TCRdb redid the calling of the 5' RACE reads with MiXCR, one entry per CDR3 protein. The table records some 640,000 distinct CDR3 sequences, approximately 30% of them present only once. Sequenced sample: blood. These receptors all come from a woman of 80 years or more in good health. CDR3s leave out the opening cysteine and the closing phenylalanine or tryptophan. Size is stated for part of the rows, as once, few or many counts, or as a class when the clone is expanded.

>.|TRBV4-1|14|TRBJ2-2
ASSQLSGGGTGELF
>.|TRBV12-3/TRBV12-4|12|TRBJ1-5
ASSSGLPGEPQH
>.|TRBV29-1|9|TRBJ2-7
SVGEGDERH
>few|TRBV25-1|11|TRBJ1-1
ASTSFGAGVAF
>many|TRBV7-2|12|TRBJ2-3
ASSLWRGSDTQY
>many|TRBV6-2/TRBV6-3|11|TRBJ2-3
ASRETRTDTQY
>few|TRBV7-9|14|.
ASSRVVGRGASEQY
>.|TRBV20-1|13|TRBJ1-2
SASMMQRGSYGYT
>many|TRBV12-3/TRBV12-4|14|TRBJ2-5
ASSLGPDRAQETQY
>many|TRBV5-1|13|TRBJ2-3
ASSLAGGPIDTQY
>many|TRBV20-1|12|TRBJ2-1
SAEPGESYNEQF
>many|TRBV9|12|TRBJ2-7
ASSARTGSYEQY
>many|TRBV4-2|13|TRBJ1-4
ASSDTEATNEKLF
>.|TRBV20-1|10|TRBJ1-2
SAAVRGYGYT
>many|TRBV20-1|10|TRBJ2-7
SARDVVSEQY
>.|TRBV6-4|15|TRBJ2-6
ASTEWTGGGEANVLT
>.|TRBV21-1|14|TRBJ2-1
ASSLSRDRAYNEQF
>many|TRBV7-9|13|TRBJ2-3
ASSKLAGATDTQY
>few|TRBV13|12|TRBJ2-3
ASSYGQITDTQY
>.|TRBV20-1|14|TRBJ1-6
SARVGLSSYNSPLH